This TCR beta chain is drawn from a study of blood T cell repertoires in COVID-19. Study background: Sites across the United States, Italy and Spain contributed samples from acute and convalescent COVID-19.

Source study methods: Nucleated cell number was recorded as an estimate derived from reference gene primer amplification. Data came from immunoSEQ multiplex PCR; TCRdb stores just in-frame clones and leaves some out. The V and J calls and clone size are taken from that table; D and trimming were inferred from the DNA. The data hold about 200,000 clones, with 75% to 90% observed a single time. V shed 4 bases, J shed 0 bases, and the junction held 4 bases outside the gene matches. Germline V gene sequence: CDR1 SGHRS, CDR2 YFSETQ. This CDR3 spans 15 amino acids. The genes are TRBV5-1 and TRBJ2-7, with 10 bases that match TRBD2. The material sequenced was peripheral blood. The TCR was taken from a human donor in a cohort sampled during active COVID-19. Written as DNA, the CDR3 is TGCGCCAGCAGCAGGACTAGCGGAAGCTCCTACGAGCAGTACTTC. It is translated as CASSRTSGSSYEQYF.